A single sample is the source of the 11 T cell receptor beta chains below, sequenced in a study of OX40 agonist ivuxolimab in advanced cancers. Some clones are missing from TCRdb's copy, which holds only in-frame ones; the method was immunoSEQ multiplex PCR. The sample lists about 60,000 clones; 87% were seen once. The sample consisted of CD4+ or CD8+ T cells sorted from blood, taken in a trial of the OX40 agonist ivuxolimab. These receptors were obtained from an adult with an advanced solid tumor such as melanoma, head and neck, liver or kidney cancer.

The chain has TRBV7-9 and TRBJ2-3, with TRBD1 as a possible D gene (6 bases). This CDR3 has 14 amino acids. Germline V lookup: CDR1 SEHNR, CDR2 FQNEAQ (reference sequence). Trimming took off 3 bases at V and 6 bases at J, with 13 bases between the two ends. The CDR3 loop is CASSFPRGVDTQYF. CDR3 nucleotides: TGTGCCAGCAGCTTTCCCAGGGGAGTGGATACGCAGTATTTT.

The chain joins TRBV4-1 to TRBJ1-2; D ambiguous. Germline values: CDR1 MGHRA, CDR2 YSYEKL. V lost 0 bases and J lost 8, with 13 bases in between. The CDR3 runs 14 residues. The CDR3, as DNA: TGCGCCAGCAGCCAAGAAATTATATGGGCGGGCTACACCTTC. It codes for CASSQEIIWAGYTF.

The chain couples TRBV5-1 to TRBJ1-5, with TRBD1 as a possible D gene (6 bases). CDR1 is SGHRS, CDR2 YFSETQ, per germline. With 2 bases removed from V and 9 bases from J, the gap between germline ends came to 15 bases. This CDR3 comprises 14 residues. The CDR3 sequence is CASSLQGEGGPQHF. The CDR3 DNA sequence: TGCGCCAGCAGCTTACAGGGCGAGGGTGGGCCCCAGCATTTT.

The chain carries TRBV30 and TRBJ1-1; D not certain. Trimming took off 4 bases at V and 5 bases at J, with 8 bases between the two ends. CDR1 is GTSNPN, CDR2 SVGIG, per germline (reference sequence). The CDR3 loop spans 11 amino acids. The CDR3: CAWNRGTEAFF. The CDR3 region has the DNA TGTGCCTGGAATAGAGGGACTGAAGCTTTCTTT.

This chain uses TRBV11-2 with TRBJ2-7; no firm D call. Germline V CDR1 and CDR2: SGHAT, FQNNGV. V dropped 4 bases and J dropped 0 bases, with 19 bases sitting between them. The CDR3 totals 17 residues. CDR3 region: CASSSIVGASFSYEQYF. The CDR3 DNA reads TGTGCCAGCAGCTCTATTGTCGGTGCATCTTTCTCCTACGAGCAGTACTTC. Variable domain in full (rest from reference TRBV11-2 and TRBJ2-7): EAGVAQSPRYKIIEKRQSVAFWCNPISGHATLYWYQQILGQGPKLLIQFQNNGVVDDSQLPKDRFSAERLKGVDSTLKIQPAKLEDSAVYLCASSSIVGASFSYEQYFGPGTRLTVT.

The CDR3 loop is CASSSLAGSYNEQFF. The CDR3 nucleotides are TGTGCCAGCAGTTCCCTAGCGGGTTCTTACAATGAGCAGTTCTTC. The gene calls are TRBV6-6 and TRBJ2-1; 8 nucleotides match TRBD2. V lost 4 bases and J lost 4; bases outside the gene matches: 6. The CDR3 has 15 amino acids. Looked up from germline, CDR1 is MNHNY and CDR2 is SVGAGI (reference sequence).

The chain recombines TRBV5-6 with TRBJ1-4; 8 nucleotides agree with TRBD1. This CDR3 is built from 15 residues. Germline CDR1 and CDR2: SGHDT and YYEEEE. Trimming removed 2 bases from V and 1 base from J; junction bases left unmatched: 1. In DNA form, the CDR3 reads TGTGCCAGCAGCTTACAGGGGGAAACTAATGAAAAACTGTTTTTT. The encoded protein is CASSLQGETNEKLFF.

This chain connects TRBV2 to TRBJ1-3; D unresolved. Germline CDR1 and CDR2: SNHLY and FYNNEI. Trimming pared 8 bases from V and 3 bases from J, leaving 14 bases between. The CDR3 has 14 amino acids. The CDR3 nucleotides are TGTGCCAGCTTTGGGCAGGAGCATGGAAACACCATATATTTT. This encodes CASFGQEHGNTIYF. Together with reference TRBV2 and TRBJ1-3, the CDR3 gives the full variable domain: EPEVTQTPSHQVTQMGQEVILRCVPISNHLYFYWYRQILGQKVEFLVSFYNNEISEKSEIFDDQFSVERPDGSNFTLKIRSTKLEDSAMYFCASFGQEHGNTIYFGEGSWLTVV.

The V and J genes are TRBV4-3 and TRBJ2-5; a weak D match, TRBD2 (7 bases). The CDR3 covers 16 residues. CDR1 is LGHNA and CDR2 is YSLEER in the germline V gene. V lost 0 bases and J 5 bases, leaving 16 bases between the germline ends. CDR3 DNA sequence: TGCGCCAGCAGCCAAGATCGGCGGGGAGGGGGGGAGACCCAGTACTTC. This encodes CASSQDRRGGGETQYF.

The chain carries TRBV5-5 and TRBJ2-2; 8 bases are shared with TRBD1. Germline V gene sequence: CDR1 SGHKS, CDR2 YYEKEE (reference sequence). The CDR3 sequence is 15 residues long. The J segment lost 3 bases and the V segment lost 4 bases, leaving 5 bases of the junction unmatched. The CDR3 loop reads CASSAGTGDTGELFF. CDR3 bases: TGTGCCAGCAGCGCCGGGACAGGTGACACCGGGGAGCTGTTTTTT.

The gene calls are TRBV11-2 and TRBJ2-2; D is uncertain. V shed 5 bases and J shed 6 bases, with 10 bases lying between them. CDR3 size: 13 residues. The germline V gene encodes CDR1 SGHAT and CDR2 FQNNGV. In DNA, the CDR3 is TGTGCCAGCAGCCCTGGTTATGCCGGGGAGCTGTTTTTT. The encoded protein is CASSPGYAGELFF.